The entry below describes one TCR beta chain. When the RNA was reverse transcribed, random hexamers were used with an input of about 0.45 to 1 ug. Amplification of TCR beta CDR3 used immunoSEQ multiplex PCR across 54 Vbeta and 13 Jbeta. One entry per CDR3 protein results from TCRdb running MiXCR on the immunoSEQ multiplex PCR reads. In the table there are about 71,000 distinct CDR3 sequences, roughly 95% of which are singletons. This record comes from a study of CD8 T cells in Susac syndrome. Trimming cost V 3 bases and J 3 bases; bases outside gene matches: 14. The CDR3 length is 18 residues. The germline V gene encodes CDR1 SGHVS and CDR2 FQNEAQ.

The sample comprised CD4+ T cells from PBMCs. This receptor was obtained from a human donor with multiple sclerosis. The chain combines TRBV7-8 with TRBJ2-1, with 7 bases matching TRBD1. The DNA of the CDR3 is TGTGCCAGCAGCTTGGGTCGTCCGGGACAGCGAGACTACAATGAGCAGTTCTTC. Translated: CASSLGRPGQRDYNEQFF.